Here is one T cell receptor beta chain with its context. The data derive from a study of blood T cell repertoires in COVID-19. This table comes from immunoSEQ multiplex PCR, and its TCRdb copy is limited to in-frame clones, with some not included. The data contain 180,000 or so clones, 80% to 90% of them seen just once; the ten biggest clones take up about 14%. This CDR3 contains 14 residues. The V end was cut by 3 bases, the J end by 5 bases, with 13 bases between. From germline, CDR1 is ENHRY and CDR2 SYGVKD. This chain connects TRBV10-3 to TRBJ1-1; no definite D call. The source of this sequence is a woman in her seventies with COVID-19, enrolled during active disease. The sequenced sample was peripheral blood. The CDR3 DNA follows: TGTGCCATCAGTGAAGAGGGCTGGGTAACTGAAGCTTTCTTT. It specifies CAISEEGWVTEAFF.